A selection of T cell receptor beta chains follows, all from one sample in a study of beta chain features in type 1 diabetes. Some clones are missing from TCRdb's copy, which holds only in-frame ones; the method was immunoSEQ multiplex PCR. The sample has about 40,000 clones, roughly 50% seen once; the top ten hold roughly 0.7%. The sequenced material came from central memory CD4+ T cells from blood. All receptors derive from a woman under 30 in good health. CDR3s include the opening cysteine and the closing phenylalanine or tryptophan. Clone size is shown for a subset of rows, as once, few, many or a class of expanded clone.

CASSQIAGISYEQYF	15	TRBV4-1	TRBJ2-7	NA
CASSYQPRQGSYGYTF	16	TRBV13	TRBJ1-2	few
CASSFGGQGTNYGYTF	16	TRBV28	TRBJ1-2	NA
CASRQTGQGNSPLHF	15	TRBV27	TRBJ1-6	once
CASSSSTGGTSNQPQHF	17	TRBV7-2	TRBJ1-5	NA
CASRLFGQGGTGNSPLHF	18	TRBV7-9	TRBJ1-6	NA
CASTSGWGVFGNTIYF	16	TRBV11-2	TRBJ1-3	NA
CATRLGRAEAFF	12	TRBV7-9	TRBJ1-1	NA
CASSSPGLAKNIQYF	15	TRBV28	TRBJ2-4	NA
CASSERSGANEKLFF	15	TRBV5-1	TRBJ1-4	few
CASSLYQGTQRPYEQYF	17	TRBV7-9	TRBJ2-7	NA
CASRIDRISGANVLTF	16	TRBV6-7	TRBJ2-6	NA
CAWSHTGTGGKQPQHF	16	TRBV30	TRBJ1-5	once
CASRRTQGSEAFF	13	TRBV19	TRBJ1-1	few
CSVEPKGAVTEAFF	14	TRBV29-1	TRBJ1-1	few
CASSRDNSYEQYF	13	TRBV6-6	TRBJ2-7	few
CARDGQGINIQYF	13	TRBV12-5	TRBJ2-4	once
CASSAEAGANTGELFF	16	TRBV9	TRBJ2-2	few
CASSIQGNQPQHF	13	TRBV5-6	TRBJ1-5	NA
CASSPPLYSGDSSYNEQFF	19	TRBV18	TRBJ2-1	NA
CASSERTGGQETQYF	15	TRBV10-1	TRBJ2-5	once
CASSEQGLAGGF	12	TRBV6-1	TRBJ2-3	NA
CASSPRRTGTDTQYF	15	TRBV18	TRBJ2-3	few
CASSPQGASYEQYF	14	TRBV5-1	TRBJ2-7	NA
CASSDGGQLEQYF	13	TRBV6-1	NA	NA
CASSSMDRGHSDTQYF	16	TRBV6-5	TRBJ2-3	NA
CASRGQANQPQHF	13	TRBV6-6	TRBJ1-5	NA
CASSLWGGALYNEQYF	16	TRBV5-1	TRBJ2-7	few
CSARGGETQYF	11	TRBV20-1	TRBJ2-5	few
CASRGTGSARETQYF	15	TRBV10-2	TRBJ2-5	few
CASSIERGSTEAFF	14	TRBV2	TRBJ1-1	few
CASSHDRAPYGYTF	14	TRBV4-2	TRBJ1-2	NA
CASSRTGSEDEKLFF	15	TRBV4-2	TRBJ1-4	NA
CASSFNSGYEQYF	13	TRBV5-8	TRBJ2-7	few
CASSLGWAGGPQNEQFF	17	TRBV5-6	TRBJ2-1	NA
CASSLWGGGETQYF	14	TRBV7-2	TRBJ2-5	NA
CATSRSRGNQPQHF	14	TRBV15	TRBJ1-5	NA
CASSLAGTGTYEQYF	15	TRBV5-1	TRBJ2-7	NA
CASSLTFAGIGGKLFF	16	TRBV27	TRBJ1-4	few
CASSVVNSYEQYF	13	TRBV9	TRBJ2-7	NA
CASSPGGARHEQYF	14	TRBV7-9	TRBJ2-7	NA
CASSEGGMNYGYTF	14	TRBV25-1	TRBJ1-2	NA
CASSLRTVTDTQYF	14	TRBV27	TRBJ2-3	few
CASSSRSPGRGEGEKLFF	18	TRBV11-2	TRBJ1-4	NA
CASSPGNRDQPQHF	14	TRBV5-1	TRBJ1-5	few
CASRPGGYNEQFF	13	TRBV5-1	TRBJ2-1	NA
CASSDPTGARGGNIQYF	17	TRBV5-4	TRBJ2-4	NA
CASSLVTGSGNTIYF	15	TRBV5-1	TRBJ1-3	once